These T cell receptor beta chains were read from a single sample in a study of blood T cell repertoires in COVID-19. Libraries were prepared by immunoSEQ multiplex PCR; TCRdb keeps only in-frame clonotypes and omits some of them. Of 25,000 to 35,000 clones listed, just over 85% are singletons. Sequencing used peripheral blood. These receptors were taken from a human donor in a cohort sampled during active COVID-19. The CDR3 runs from the conserved cysteine through the conserved F or W.

V gene: TRBV5-1; J gene: TRBJ2-3; CDR3 protein: CASSPRGGPSSTDTQYF
V gene: TRBV5-1; J gene: TRBJ1-3; CDR3 protein: CASSLGDRGPVSGNTIYF
V gene: TRBV19; J gene: TRBJ2-7; CDR3 protein: CASSMLGGPYEQYF
V gene: TRBV15; J gene: TRBJ2-7; CDR3 protein: CATSTSRQGASEQYF
V gene: TRBV20-1; J gene: TRBJ1-2; CDR3 protein: CSASGGDGYTF
V gene: TRBV2; J gene: TRBJ1-1; CDR3 protein: CASSEEGPSTEAFF
V gene: TRBV7-9; J gene: TRBJ1-3; CDR3 protein: CASSWGGSGNTIYF
V gene: TRBV19; J gene: TRBJ2-5; CDR3 protein: CASSMGQGRETQYF
V gene: TRBV15; J gene: TRBJ2-5; CDR3 protein: CATSRLSGASQETQYF
V gene: TRBV4-1; J gene: TRBJ2-7; CDR3 protein: CASSHPRASGGDEQYF
V gene: TRBV6-5; J gene: TRBJ1-6; CDR3 protein: CASSSRTGRGSPLHF
V gene: TRBV4-2; J gene: TRBJ1-2; CDR3 protein: CASSLLLRVDNYGYTF
V gene: TRBV27; J gene: TRBJ2-3; CDR3 protein: CASSTRTGVGTDTQYF
V gene: TRBV7-6; J gene: TRBJ1-5; CDR3 protein: CASSLGGSRSNQPQHF
V gene: TRBV5-1; J gene: TRBJ2-3; CDR3 protein: CASSLSLSDTQYF
V gene: TRBV7-8; J gene: TRBJ2-2; CDR3 protein: CASSRVAGHYGELFF
V gene: TRBV5-1; J gene: TRBJ2-7; CDR3 protein: CASSKDGSYEQYF
V gene: TRBV14; J gene: TRBJ2-2; CDR3 protein: CASSQDMGAGELFF
V gene: TRBV5-4; J gene: TRBJ2-7; CDR3 protein: CASSLPRGQGPYEQYF
V gene: TRBV4-2; J gene: TRBJ2-7; CDR3 protein: CASSRPSGSSYEQYF
V gene: TRBV4-2; J gene: TRBJ2-1; CDR3 protein: CASSQVRQGDNEQFF
V gene: TRBV5-1; J gene: TRBJ2-3; CDR3 protein: CASSFSGRGRYTQYF
V gene: TRBV15; J gene: TRBJ2-2; CDR3 protein: CATSPRREANTGELFF
V gene: TRBV19; J gene: TRBJ2-2; CDR3 protein: CASSMVWHTGELFF
V gene: TRBV7-3; J gene: TRBJ1-1; CDR3 protein: CASSRLGGRLNTEAFF
V gene: TRBV2; J gene: TRBJ1-1; CDR3 protein: CASSPIGGFTEAFF
V gene: TRBV3-1/TRBV3-2; J gene: TRBJ1-2; CDR3 protein: CASSQYRGRVGYTF
V gene: TRBV12-3/TRBV12-4; J gene: TRBJ2-5; CDR3 protein: CASSFGETQYF
V gene: TRBV19; J gene: TRBJ1-1; CDR3 protein: CASSHNRNTEAFF
V gene: TRBV6-1; J gene: TRBJ2-5; CDR3 protein: CASSEGLAGWETQYF
V gene: TRBV7-8; J gene: TRBJ2-2; CDR3 protein: CASRPGTGKGGELFF
V gene: TRBV18; J gene: TRBJ1-2; CDR3 protein: CASSPPNGFYGYTF
V gene: TRBV11-1; J gene: TRBJ2-1; CDR3 protein: CASSSQGAGNEQFF
V gene: TRBV15; J gene: TRBJ2-3; CDR3 protein: CATSRGSGGPGIDTQYF
V gene: TRBV10-3; J gene: TRBJ2-2; CDR3 protein: CAIKQGVANTGELFF
V gene: TRBV4-2; J gene: TRBJ2-7; CDR3 protein: CASSPGGDGVMDEQYF
V gene: TRBV5-1; J gene: TRBJ2-6; CDR3 protein: CASSTDPGQGALGANVLTF
V gene: TRBV5-8; J gene: TRBJ1-2; CDR3 protein: CATPSRSAGVISYGYTF
V gene: TRBV7-9; J gene: TRBJ2-7; CDR3 protein: CASSPPGPGGYEQYF
V gene: TRBV7-3; J gene: TRBJ2-2; CDR3 protein: CASSLYTGELFF
V gene: TRBV4-1; J gene: TRBJ2-5; CDR3 protein: CASSHRALGQETQYF
V gene: TRBV6-1; J gene: TRBJ2-5; CDR3 protein: CASSELGGGVGETQYF
V gene: TRBV4-1; J gene: TRBJ2-5; CDR3 protein: CASSQDSGEETQYF
V gene: TRBV18; J gene: TRBJ2-5; CDR3 protein: CASSQSAGWETQYF
V gene: TRBV27; J gene: TRBJ1-5; CDR3 protein: CASSRVSNQPQHF
V gene: TRBV30; J gene: TRBJ1-2; CDR3 protein: CAWSALDSYNYGYTF
V gene: TRBV7-8; J gene: TRBJ1-5; CDR3 protein: CASSLATGHNQPQHF
V gene: TRBV10-1; J gene: TRBJ2-1; CDR3 protein: CASSSSRDYSNEQFF
V gene: TRBV19; J gene: TRBJ2-6; CDR3 protein: CASRTAGANVLTF
V gene: TRBV7-3; J gene: TRBJ2-3; CDR3 protein: CASSATGKDTQYF
V gene: TRBV9; J gene: TRBJ2-5; CDR3 protein: CASSKLAEETQYF
V gene: TRBV7-6; J gene: TRBJ2-5; CDR3 protein: CASSSVTSGGPGRSQYF